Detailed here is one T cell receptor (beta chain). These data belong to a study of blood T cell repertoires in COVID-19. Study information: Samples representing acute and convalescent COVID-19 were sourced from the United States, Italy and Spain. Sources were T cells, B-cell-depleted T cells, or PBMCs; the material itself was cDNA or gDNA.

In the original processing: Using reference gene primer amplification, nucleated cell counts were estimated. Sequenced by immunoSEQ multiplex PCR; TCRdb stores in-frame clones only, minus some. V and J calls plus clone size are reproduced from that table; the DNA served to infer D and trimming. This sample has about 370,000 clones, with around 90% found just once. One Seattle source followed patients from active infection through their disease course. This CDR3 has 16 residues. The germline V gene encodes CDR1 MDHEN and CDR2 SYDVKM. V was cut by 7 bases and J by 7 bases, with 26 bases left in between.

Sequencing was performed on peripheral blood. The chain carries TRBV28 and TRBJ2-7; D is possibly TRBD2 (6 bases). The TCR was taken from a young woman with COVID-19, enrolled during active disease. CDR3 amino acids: CASTGGLGHDLREQYF. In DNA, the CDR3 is TGTGCCAGCACCGGGGGTTTAGGACATGATCTACGAGAGCAGTACTTC.